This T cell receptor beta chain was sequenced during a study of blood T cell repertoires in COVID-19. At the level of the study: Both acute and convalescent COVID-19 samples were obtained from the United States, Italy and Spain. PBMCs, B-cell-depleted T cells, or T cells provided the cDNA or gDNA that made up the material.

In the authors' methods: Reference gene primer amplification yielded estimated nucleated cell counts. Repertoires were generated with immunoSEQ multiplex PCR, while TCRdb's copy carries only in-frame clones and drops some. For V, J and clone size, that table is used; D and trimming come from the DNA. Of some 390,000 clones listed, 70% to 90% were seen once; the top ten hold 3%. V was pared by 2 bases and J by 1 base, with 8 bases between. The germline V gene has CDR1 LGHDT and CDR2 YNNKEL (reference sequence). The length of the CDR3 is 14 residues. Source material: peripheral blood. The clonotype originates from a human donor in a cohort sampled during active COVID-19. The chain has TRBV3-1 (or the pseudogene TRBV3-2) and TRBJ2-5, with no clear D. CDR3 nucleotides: TGTGCCAGCAGCCAATTTACGGGCCAAGAGACCCAGTACTTC. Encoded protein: CASSQFTGQETQYF.